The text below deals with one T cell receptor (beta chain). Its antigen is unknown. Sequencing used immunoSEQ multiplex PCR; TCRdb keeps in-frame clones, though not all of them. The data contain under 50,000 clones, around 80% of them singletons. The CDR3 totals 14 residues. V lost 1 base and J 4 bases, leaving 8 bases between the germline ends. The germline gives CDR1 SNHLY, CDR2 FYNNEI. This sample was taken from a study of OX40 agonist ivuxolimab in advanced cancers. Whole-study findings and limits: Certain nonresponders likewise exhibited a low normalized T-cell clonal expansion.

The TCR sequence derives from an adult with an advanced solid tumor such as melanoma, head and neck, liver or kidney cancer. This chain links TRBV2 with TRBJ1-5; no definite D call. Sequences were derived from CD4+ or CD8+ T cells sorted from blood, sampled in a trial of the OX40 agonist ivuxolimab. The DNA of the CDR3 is TGTGCCAGCAGTGAAGTAGGAGGGAATCAGCCCCAGCATTTT. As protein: CASSEVGGNQPQHF.